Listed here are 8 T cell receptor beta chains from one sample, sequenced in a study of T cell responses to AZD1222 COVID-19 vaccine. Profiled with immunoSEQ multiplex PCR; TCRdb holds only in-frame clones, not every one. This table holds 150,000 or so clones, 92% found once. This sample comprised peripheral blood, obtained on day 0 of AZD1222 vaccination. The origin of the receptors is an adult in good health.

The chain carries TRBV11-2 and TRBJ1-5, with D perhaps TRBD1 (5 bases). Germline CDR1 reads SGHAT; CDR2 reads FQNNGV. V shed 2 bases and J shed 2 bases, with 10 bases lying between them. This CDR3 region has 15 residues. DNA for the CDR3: TGTGCCAGCAGCTTACTCGGGGGAGGCAATCAGCCCCAGCATTTT. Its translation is CASSLLGGGNQPQHF. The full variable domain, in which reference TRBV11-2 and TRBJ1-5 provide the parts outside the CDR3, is EAGVAQSPRYKIIEKRQSVAFWCNPISGHATLYWYQQILGQGPKLLIQFQNNGVVDDSQLPKDRFSAERLKGVDSTLKIQPAKLEDSAVYLCASSLLGGGNQPQHFGDGTRLSIL.

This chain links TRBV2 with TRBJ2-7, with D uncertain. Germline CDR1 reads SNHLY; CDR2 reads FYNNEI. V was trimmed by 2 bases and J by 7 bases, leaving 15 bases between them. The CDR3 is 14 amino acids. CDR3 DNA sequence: TGTGCCAGCAGTGAAACACCCCTTCTAAGGGAGCAGTACTTC. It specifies CASSETPLLREQYF.

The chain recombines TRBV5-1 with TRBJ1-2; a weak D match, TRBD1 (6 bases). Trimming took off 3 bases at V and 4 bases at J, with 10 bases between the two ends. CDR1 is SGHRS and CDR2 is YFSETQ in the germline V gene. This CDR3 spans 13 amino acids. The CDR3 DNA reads TGCGCCAGCAGCTCGGACAGCGGCTATGGCTACACCTTC. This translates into CASSSDSGYGYTF.

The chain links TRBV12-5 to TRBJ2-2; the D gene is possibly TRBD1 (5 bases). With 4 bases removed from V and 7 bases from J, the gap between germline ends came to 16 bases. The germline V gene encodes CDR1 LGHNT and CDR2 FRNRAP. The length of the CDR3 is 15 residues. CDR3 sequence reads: CASGSGQGLGGELFF. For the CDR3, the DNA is TGTGCTAGTGGTTCCGGTCAGGGTTTGGGCGGGGAGCTGTTTTTT.

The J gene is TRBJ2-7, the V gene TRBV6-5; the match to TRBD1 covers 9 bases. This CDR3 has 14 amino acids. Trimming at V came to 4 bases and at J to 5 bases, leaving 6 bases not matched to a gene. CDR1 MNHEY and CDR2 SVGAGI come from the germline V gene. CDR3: CASSSGQGGNEQYF. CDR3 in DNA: TGTGCCAGCAGTTCGGGACAGGGAGGTAACGAGCAGTACTTC.

The CDR3 nucleotides read TGTGCCAGCAGCCGGGGGGACACCGGGGAGCTGTTTTTT. This sequence encodes CASSRGDTGELFF. This sequence joins TRBV7-3 and TRBJ2-2; 7 nucleotides line up with TRBD2. Unmatched junction bases numbered 0, after V lost 5 bases and J lost 3 bases. The germline gives CDR1 SGHTA, CDR2 FQGTGA. The CDR3 totals 13 residues. The whole variable domain, remainder taken from reference TRBV7-3 and TRBJ2-2, is GAGVSQTPSNKVTEKGKYVELRCDPISGHTALYWYRQSLGQGPEFLIYFQGTGAADDSGLPNDRFFAVRPEGSVSTLKIQRTERGDSAVYLCASSRGDTGELFFGEGSRLTVL.

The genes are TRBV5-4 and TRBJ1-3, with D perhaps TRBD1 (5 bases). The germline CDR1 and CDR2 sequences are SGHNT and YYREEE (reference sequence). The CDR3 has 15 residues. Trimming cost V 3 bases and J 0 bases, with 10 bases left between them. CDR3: CASSSSGGSGNTIYF. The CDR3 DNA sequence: TGTGCCAGCAGCTCAAGTGGGGGCTCTGGAAACACCATATATTTT.

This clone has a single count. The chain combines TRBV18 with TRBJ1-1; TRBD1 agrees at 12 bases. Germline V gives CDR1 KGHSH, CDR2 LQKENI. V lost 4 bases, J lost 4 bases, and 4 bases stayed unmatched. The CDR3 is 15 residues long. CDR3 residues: CASSLGQGALTEAFF. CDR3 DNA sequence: TGTGCCAGCTCACTGGGACAGGGGGCGCTCACTGAAGCTTTCTTT.